The 32 T cell receptor beta chains presented below share a single source sample, sequenced in a study of blood T cell repertoires in COVID-19. The method was immunoSEQ multiplex PCR; TCRdb's version includes in-frame clones alone and lacks a portion of them. The sample has around 21,000 clones, 84% seen once; the top ten hold 3.2%. Material: peripheral blood. All receptors come from a man aged 40-50 years with acute or convalescent COVID-19.

The genes are TRBV7-2 and TRBJ2-1; 13 bases are a match to TRBD2. Trimming cost V 4 bases and J 8 bases; bases outside gene matches: 2. Germline-derived CDR1 and CDR2 are SGHTA and FQGNSA. This CDR3 region has 14 residues. The CDR3 protein is CASSWTSGGDEQFF. DNA of the CDR3: TGTGCCAGCAGCTGGACTAGCGGGGGCGATGAGCAGTTCTTC.

This clone was recorded only once. The gene calls are TRBV19 and TRBJ2-6; 10 bases align to TRBD1. The germline V gene encodes CDR1 LNHDA and CDR2 SQIVND (reference sequence). The CDR3 is 20 amino acids. After removal of 3 bases from V and 0 bases from J, the junction contained 11 bases not matched to a gene. CDR3 coding DNA: TGTGCCAGTAGTATTGATTCCGGGACAGGGGATCTCTCTGGGGCCAACGTCCTGACTTTC. Amino acid sequence: CASSIDSGTGDLSGANVLTF.

This clone turned up a few times. CDR3 sequence reads: CASSLGDNQPQHF. DNA for the CDR3: TGTGCCAGCAGTTTAGGGGACAATCAGCCCCAGCATTTT. The rearrangement uses TRBV6-4 and TRBJ1-5; D is perhaps TRBD1 (5 bases). The germline CDR1 and CDR2 sequences are MRHNA and SNTAGT. Trimming cost V 5 bases and J 3 bases, with 8 bases left between them. This CDR3 comprises 13 residues.

V is TRBV14 and J is TRBJ2-1, with 11 positions matching TRBD2. Germline CDR1 and CDR2: SGHDN and FVKESK. J gave up 7 bases and V 2 bases, and 7 bases lay outside the gene matches. This CDR3 comprises 16 residues. The CDR3: CASSQRITSGRNEQFF. The CDR3 DNA follows: TGTGCCAGCAGCCAAAGGATCACTAGCGGGAGAAATGAGCAGTTCTTC.

The V and J genes are TRBV19 and TRBJ2-6; D remains unclear. CDR1 is LNHDA and CDR2 is SQIVND in the germline V gene (reference sequence). There are 16 residues in the CDR3. V gave up 0 bases and J gave up 4 bases, with 10 bases separating them. This CDR3 reads CASSIDSGSGANVLTF. CDR3 nucleotides: TGTGCCAGTAGTATAGATTCCGGGTCCGGGGCCAACGTCCTGACTTTC. Full variable domain (missing parts from reference TRBV19 and TRBJ2-6): DGGITQSPKYLFRKEGQNVTLSCEQNLNHDAMYWYRQDPGQGLRLIYYSQIVNDFQKGDIAEGYSVSREKKESFPLTVTSAQKNPTAFYLCASSIDSGSGANVLTFGAGSRLTVL.

This clone was picked up a small number of times. The chain combines TRBV18 with TRBJ1-1; maybe TRBD1 (5 bases). The CDR3 is 12 residues long. The germline CDR1 and CDR2 sequences are KGHSH and LQKENI. V was cut by 2 bases and J by 11 bases, with 12 bases left in between. The CDR3 region has the DNA TGTGCCAGCTCACCAGGAGAGGGGAGGGCTTTCTTT. It encodes CASSPGEGRAFF.

The chain recombines TRBV18 with TRBJ1-4; 8 bases fit TRBD1. This CDR3 is 15 amino acids long. Trimming at V came to 3 bases and at J to 5 bases, leaving 5 bases not matched to a gene. CDR1 and CDR2 (germline): KGHSH, LQKENI. CDR3 sequence: CASSPIRQGNEKLFF. CDR3 coding DNA: TGTGCCAGCTCACCCATTAGACAGGGGAATGAAAAACTGTTTTTT.

This clone has a handful of counts. The rearrangement uses TRBV11-1 and TRBJ1-2, with TRBD1 matching over 7 bases. Germline lookup yields CDR1 SGHAT and CDR2 FQDESV (reference sequence). The junction had 3 bases not matched to a gene; V was cut back by 0 bases and J by 8 bases. This CDR3 is built from 13 residues. The CDR3 sequence: CASSLAVDRGYTF. DNA for the CDR3: TGTGCCAGCAGCTTAGCGGTGGACAGGGGCTACACCTTC.

This clone was counted a few times. The V and J genes are TRBV7-8 and TRBJ2-2; D might be TRBD2 (6 bases). The length of the CDR3 is 15 residues. V dropped 4 bases and J dropped 1 base, with 10 bases sitting between them. CDR1 SGHVS and CDR2 FQNEAQ come from the germline V gene. CDR3 protein: CASSSPGGNTGELFF. CDR3 in DNA: TGTGCCAGCAGCTCTCCCGGGGGGAACACCGGGGAGCTGTTTTTT.

This chain uses TRBV10-1 with TRBJ2-3; no clear D gene. V was pared by 0 bases and J by 0 bases, with 10 bases between. The CDR3 loop spans 16 amino acids. The V gene's germline CDR1 is WNHNN and CDR2 SYGVQD (reference sequence). The CDR3 DNA reads as TGCGCCAGCAGTGAGTCGTCCCTACGGAGCACAGATACGCAGTATTTT. Its protein product is CASSESSLRSTDTQYF.

This clone was detected a few times. The V gene is TRBV6-2 or TRBV6-3, the J gene TRBJ2-3; weak D call: TRBD2 (6 bases). The CDR3 covers 15 residues. The V gene's germline CDR1 is MNHEY and CDR2 SVGEGT. Between the trimmed V and J ends, which lost 5 bases and 5 bases, there was a span of 17 bases. The CDR3 sequence: CASSQTNAGLDTQYF. The CDR3 DNA reads as TGTGCCAGCAGTCAGACGAACGCGGGGCTAGATACGCAGTATTTT.

This clone was picked up a small number of times. The J gene is TRBJ1-2, the V gene TRBV30; D is uncertain. CDR1 is GTSNPN, CDR2 SVGIG, per germline (reference sequence). Trimming removed 1 base from V and 5 bases from J, with 8 bases in between. This CDR3 comprises 12 residues. CDR3 sequence: CAWSGTEYGYTF. The CDR3, as DNA: TGTGCCTGGAGTGGAACTGAATATGGCTACACCTTC. Drawing the rest from reference TRBV30 and TRBJ1-2, the complete variable domain is SQTIHQWPATLVQPVGSPLSLECTVEGTSNPNLYWYRQAAGRGLQLLFYSVGIGQISSEVPQNLSASRPQDRQFILSSKKLLLSDSGFYLCAWSGTEYGYTFGSGTRLTVV.

The rearrangement links TRBV14 to TRBJ2-2, with 7 bases that match TRBD1. The germline V gene encodes CDR1 SGHDN and CDR2 FVKESK. Unmatched junction bases numbered 6, after V lost 4 bases and J lost 4 bases. The CDR3 totals 15 residues. The CDR3 spells CASSRWDSGTGELFF. DNA for the CDR3: TGTGCCAGCAGCCGATGGGACAGCGGCACCGGGGAGCTGTTTTTT.

The CDR3 nucleotides are TGTGCCAGTAGTCTTAACCGGGACAGGGTTCAAGAGACCCAGTACTTC. This gives the protein CASSLNRDRVQETQYF. The chain carries TRBV19 and TRBJ2-5; 9 bases fit TRBD1. Germline V gene data show CDR1 as LNHDA and CDR2 as SQIVND (reference sequence). This CDR3 contains 16 residues. With V trimmed by 5 bases and J by 2 bases, 9 bases remained unmatched.

This sequence joins TRBV11-3 and TRBJ1-1; D is possibly TRBD1 (5 bases). Germline V gives CDR1 SGHNT, CDR2 YENEEA. The ends were cut back, 4 bases at V and 1 base at J, with 7 bases in the middle. The CDR3 runs to 13 residues. The CDR3: CASSWGENTEAFF. DNA for the CDR3: TGTGCCAGCAGCTGGGGCGAGAACACTGAAGCTTTCTTT.

This clone was counted a single time. Sequence at one end of the junction differs from germline and may be a read error. The rearrangement joins TRBV7-7 to TRBJ1-1, with D possibly TRBD1 on 6 matching bases. CDR1 SSHAT and CDR2 FNYEAQ come from the germline V gene (reference sequence). The CDR3 length is 15 residues. For the CDR3, the DNA is TGTGCTAGCAGCCGCATCAGGGGAGAGAACACTGAAGCTTTCTTT. This encodes CASSRIRGENTEAFF.

This clone was found a few times. The same CDR3 is also encoded by other DNA sequences in this sample. The genes are TRBV5-1 and TRBJ2-7; perhaps TRBD2 as D (5 bases). V gave up 2 bases and J gave up 2 bases, with 11 bases separating them. This CDR3 spans 14 amino acids. CDR1 SGHRS and CDR2 YFSETQ come from the germline V gene. The chain's CDR3 is CASSLETGTYEQYF. DNA of the CDR3: TGCGCCAGCAGCTTAGAGACGGGAACCTACGAGCAGTACTTC.

The V call is TRBV18, the J call TRBJ2-7; 8 bases are a match to TRBD1. Trimming cost V 3 bases and J 2 bases; bases outside gene matches: 6. CDR3 length equals 15 residues. The germline CDR1 and CDR2 sequences are KGHSH and LQKENI. Here the CDR3 reads CASSPRQGRPYEQYF. Written as DNA, the CDR3 is TGTGCCAGCTCACCTCGACAGGGGCGACCCTACGAGCAGTACTTC. Together with reference TRBV18 and TRBJ2-7, the CDR3 gives the full variable domain: NAGVMQNPRHLVRRRGQEARLRCSPMKGHSHVYWYRQLPEEGLKFMVYLQKENIIDESGMPKERFSAEFPKEGPSILRIQQVVRGDSAAYFCASSPRQGRPYEQYFGPGTRLTVT.

The chain joins TRBV9 to TRBJ1-1, with 8 bases lining up with TRBD1. V lost 4 bases to trimming and J lost 1 base; unmatched junction nucleotides: 3. The germline gives CDR1 SGDLS, CDR2 YYNGEE. The CDR3 is 14 amino acids. Here the CDR3 reads CASSFGQGNTEAFF. CDR3 coding DNA: TGTGCCAGCAGCTTTGGACAGGGGAACACTGAAGCTTTCTTT.

This chain links TRBV19 with TRBJ1-2; the D gene is possibly TRBD1 (5 bases). The ends were cut back, 4 bases at V and 8 bases at J, with 17 bases in the middle. The CDR3 consists of 14 residues. CDR1 LNHDA and CDR2 SQIVND come from the germline V gene (reference sequence). The chain's CDR3 is CASSTRVGAKGYTF. In DNA, the CDR3 is TGTGCCAGTAGTACCCGGGTAGGGGCAAAGGGCTACACCTTC.

The rearrangement joins TRBV3-1 (or the pseudogene TRBV3-2) to TRBJ2-7, with a tentative D call TRBD1 (6 bases). CDR1 and CDR2 (germline): LGHDT, YNNKEL (reference sequence). V gave up 4 bases and J gave up 3 bases, with 13 bases separating them. The CDR3 is 14 residues long. The CDR3 region is CASSPVTGFYEQYF. The CDR3 DNA reads TGTGCCAGCAGCCCAGTTACAGGGTTCTACGAGCAGTACTTC.

The rearrangement joins TRBV14 to TRBJ2-5; maybe TRBD1 (6 bases). This CDR3 region has 13 residues. V was clipped by 6 bases and J by 3 bases, with 11 bases between them. Germline V gene data show CDR1 as SGHDN and CDR2 as FVKESK. The CDR3 DNA is TGTGCCAGCAGGCCTACAGGGAAAGAGACCCAGTACTTC. Its translation is CASRPTGKETQYF.

V and J are TRBV5-6 and TRBJ1-4; D uncertain. Germline-derived CDR1 and CDR2 are SGHDT and YYEEEE. The germline V and J ends were trimmed by 4 bases and 0 bases, with 10 bases remaining between them. CDR3 length: 15 amino acids. This CDR3 reads CASSPVGATNEKLFF. The CDR3 nucleotides read TGTGCCAGCAGCCCGGTCGGGGCAACTAATGAAAAACTGTTTTTT.

The rearrangement links TRBV10-3 to TRBJ2-1; no clear D gene. Trimming took off 6 bases at V and 5 bases at J, with 17 bases between the two ends. CDR1 and CDR2 from the germline V gene are ENHRY and SYGVKD. The CDR3 is 15 residues long. CDR3: CAIRGQLPPNNEQFF. The CDR3 nucleotides read TGTGCCATCAGGGGCCAGCTACCTCCTAACAATGAGCAGTTCTTC.

This clone was detected a few times. CDR3 region: CASSLESRSGSGYTF. The CDR3 nucleotides read TGTGCCAGCAGCTTGGAGAGCAGGTCGGGGTCTGGCTACACCTTC. The V call is TRBV5-4, the J call TRBJ1-2; D gene uncertain. The CDR3 contains 15 residues. The germline V and J ends were trimmed by 0 bases and 7 bases, with 16 bases remaining between them. Per the germline V gene, CDR1 is SGHNT and CDR2 is YYREEE (reference sequence).

This clone has more than one count but fewer than ten. The gene calls are TRBV1 and TRBJ2-1; the tabulated D call, TRBD1, remains unverified against the DNA. TRBV1 is a pseudogene locus. The CDR3 extends over 15 amino acids. The CDR3, as DNA: TGCACCAGCAGCCTAAGGGAGGACAGGAGGAATGAGCAGTTCTTC. Translated: CTSSLREDRRNEQFF.

The chain has TRBV6-5 and TRBJ1-1, with D tentatively TRBD1 (5 bases). This CDR3 spans 13 amino acids. V lost 6 bases, J lost 5 bases, and 13 bases lay in between. Looked up from germline, CDR1 is MNHEY and CDR2 is SVGAGI. The chain's CDR3 is CASRRAGWTEAFF. CDR3 nucleotide sequence: TGTGCCAGCAGGAGAGCAGGGTGGACTGAAGCTTTCTTT.

This clone appeared once. The V call is TRBV11-2, the J call TRBJ2-7, with 7 bases identical to TRBD1. Looked up from germline, CDR1 is SGHAT and CDR2 is FQNNGV. J gave up 2 bases and V 5 bases, and 18 bases lay outside the gene matches. The CDR3 has 18 residues. The CDR3 spells CASSLTRRSGTVTYEQYF. CDR3 nucleotides: TGTGCCAGCAGCCTCACCCGCCGTTCCGGGACAGTTACCTACGAGCAGTACTTC. Based on the CDR3 plus reference TRBV11-2 and TRBJ2-7, the full variable domain is EAGVAQSPRYKIIEKRQSVAFWCNPISGHATLYWYQQILGQGPKLLIQFQNNGVVDDSQLPKDRFSAERLKGVDSTLKIQPAKLEDSAVYLCASSLTRRSGTVTYEQYFGPGTRLTVT.

The CDR3 DNA reads TGTGCCAGCAGCCAATCGAGGGTCAGCGGGAGGGCCCTGTGGAATGAGCAGTTCTTC. Amino acids: CASSQSRVSGRALWNEQFF. The chain joins TRBV4-2 to TRBJ2-1; 10 nucleotides line up with TRBD2. In germline, CDR1 is LGHNA, CDR2 YNFKEQ. CDR3 length equals 19 residues. Trimming at V came to 2 bases and at J to 7 bases, leaving 17 bases not matched to a gene.

V gene TRBV6-2 or TRBV6-3 combines with J gene TRBJ2-7, with D possibly matching TRBD1 (5 bases). Germline CDR1 reads MNHEY; CDR2 reads SVGEGT. Between the trimmed V and J ends, which lost 4 bases and 3 bases, there was a span of 16 bases. This CDR3 comprises 15 residues. CDR3 region: CASSWDLGHNYEQYF. The CDR3 nucleotides are TGTGCCAGCAGTTGGGATTTAGGACACAACTACGAGCAGTACTTC.

The chain recombines TRBV20-1 with TRBJ2-1; D is perhaps TRBD1 (5 bases). The CDR3 extends over 11 amino acids. V dropped 2 bases and J dropped 10 bases, with 9 bases sitting between them. CDR1 is DFQATT, CDR2 SNEGSKA, per germline (reference sequence). CDR3 amino acids: CSARTRGEQFF. As DNA, the CDR3 is TGCAGTGCTAGAACAAGGGGCGAGCAGTTCTTC.

The chain combines TRBV3-1 (or the pseudogene TRBV3-2) with TRBJ1-6; the match to TRBD1 covers 7 bases. J gave up 4 bases and V 2 bases, and 5 bases lay outside the gene matches. Germline CDR1 and CDR2: LGHDT and YNNKEL (reference sequence). The CDR3 runs 16 residues. The CDR3 region is CASSQTGTVYNSPLHF. The DNA of the CDR3 is TGTGCCAGCAGCCAAACCGGGACAGTTTATAATTCACCCCTCCACTTT.